The 7 T cell receptor beta chains below come from one sample, sequenced in a study of blood T cell repertoires in COVID-19. Profiling relied on immunoSEQ multiplex PCR, and the TCRdb table lists in-frame clones only, not all of them. Here the sample spans about 260,000 clones, around 90% being singletons. The material sequenced was peripheral blood. The receptor source for this set is a woman aged 55-69 years with COVID-19, enrolled during active disease.

CDR3 region: CASSSRASGAEAFF. The CDR3 region has the DNA TGTGCCAGCAGCTCAAGGGCTTCAGGGGCTGAAGCTTTCTTT. V gene TRBV6-1 combines with J gene TRBJ1-1, with a weak D call TRBD1 (6 bases). This CDR3 region has 14 residues. The V end lost 6 bases, the J end lost 6 bases, and 17 bases lay between the germline ends. Germline V gene lookup returns CDR1 MNHNS and CDR2 SASEGT.

The chain's CDR3 is CASSGRTGRREKLFF. CDR3 nucleotides: TGTGCCAGCAGCGGGAGGACAGGGAGGCGTGAAAAACTGTTTTTT. This chain uses TRBV5-6 with TRBJ1-4; 8 bases line up with TRBD1. Trimming at V came to 4 bases and at J to 7 bases, leaving 9 bases not matched to a gene. There are 15 residues in the CDR3. Germline loops: CDR1 SGHDT, CDR2 YYEEEE.

The chain has TRBV6-2 or TRBV6-3 and TRBJ2-3; TRBD1 might be the D (6 bases). With 2 bases removed from V and 0 bases from J, the gap between germline ends came to 12 bases. The CDR3 loop spans 16 amino acids. From germline, CDR1 is MNHEY and CDR2 SVGEGT. CDR3 residues: CASSYGGRPSTDTQYF. CDR3 bases: TGTGCCAGCAGTTACGGGGGCAGGCCGAGCACAGATACGCAGTATTTT.

The chain links TRBV7-9 to TRBJ1-6; TRBD1 might be the D (5 bases). The CDR3 has 13 residues. Trimming stripped 5 bases from V and 6 bases from J, with 8 bases between. Germline loops: CDR1 SEHNR, CDR2 FQNEAQ (reference sequence). This chain's CDR3 is CASSPQGNSPLHF. The CDR3 DNA follows: TGTGCCAGCAGCCCGCAGGGTAATTCACCCCTCCACTTT.

The chain is built from TRBV14 and TRBJ2-1, with 8 bases identical to TRBD1. This CDR3 spans 19 amino acids. CDR1 SGHDN and CDR2 FVKESK come from the germline V gene. The junction had 16 bases not matched to a gene; V was cut back by 2 bases and J by 4 bases. CDR3 protein: CASSQRLGQGAILYNEQFF. CDR3 in DNA: TGTGCCAGCAGCCAACGTCTTGGTCAGGGGGCTATACTTTACAATGAGCAGTTCTTC.

This chain uses TRBV7-9 with TRBJ1-1; possible D gene TRBD1, 5 bases. The CDR3 is 16 amino acids. Germline V gene data show CDR1 as SEHNR and CDR2 as FQNEAQ (reference sequence). V lost 1 base and J 0 bases, leaving 12 bases between the germline ends. CDR3 DNA sequence: TGTGCCAGCAGCTTAGTATCCGGGGGTTTGAACACTGAAGCTTTCTTT. It is translated as CASSLVSGGLNTEAFF. Variable domain in full (rest from reference TRBV7-9 and TRBJ1-1): DTGVSQNPRHKITKRGQNVTFRCDPISEHNRLYWYRQTLGQGPEFLTYFQNEAQLEKSRLLSDRFSAERPKGSFSTLEIQRTEQGDSAMYLCASSLVSGGLNTEAFFGQGTRLTVV.

J is TRBJ1-2 and V is TRBV9; 7 nucleotides align to TRBD1. The CDR3 spans 15 residues. Trimming cost V 4 bases and J 8 bases; bases outside gene matches: 14. The V gene's germline CDR1 is SGDLS and CDR2 YYNGEE. CDR3 sequence: CASSPANGQVDGYTF. In nucleotides, the CDR3 is TGTGCCAGCAGCCCAGCCAACGGACAGGTGGACGGCTACACCTTC.